These 15 T cell receptor beta chains share one sample of origin, sequenced in a study of T cell changes during pregnancy in multiple sclerosis. TCRdb's copy holds only in-frame clones and misses some; the assay was immunoSEQ multiplex PCR. The data contain some 87,000 clones, approximately 92% of them singletons. The material sequenced was peripheral blood, taken in the first trimester of pregnancy. The source of these receptors is a female donor with multiple sclerosis, enrolled in a pregnancy study.

CDR3 protein: CASRRDRGLETQYF. CDR3 nucleotide sequence: TGTGCCAGCCGGAGGGACAGGGGGCTTGAGACCCAGTACTTC. This chain links TRBV7-9 with TRBJ2-5; 12 nucleotides agree with TRBD1. V trimming: 8 bases; J trimming: 5 bases; junction bases outside the gene matches: 6. The CDR3 has 14 amino acids. The germline gives CDR1 SEHNR, CDR2 FQNEAQ (reference sequence).

The chain has TRBV2 and TRBJ2-7, with 7 bases that match TRBD2. The J segment lost 6 bases and the V segment lost 11 bases, leaving 10 bases of the junction unmatched. Germline loops: CDR1 SNHLY, CDR2 FYNNEI. This CDR3 is built from 12 residues. CDR3 amino acids: CASLGLVTEQYF. CDR3 nucleotide sequence: TGTGCCTCTCTAGGACTAGTCACCGAGCAGTACTTC.

The rearrangement joins TRBV27 to TRBJ2-7, with 13 bases matching TRBD2. The V segment lost 2 bases and the J segment 3 bases; nucleotides outside the gene matches: 7. This CDR3 comprises 17 residues. Per germline, CDR1 MNHEY and CDR2 SMNVEV (reference sequence). Here the CDR3 DNA reads TGTGCCAGCAGTTTAGGGACTAGCGGGAATCACGTCTACGAGCAGTACTTC. This encodes CASSLGTSGNHVYEQYF.

The rearrangement uses TRBV19 and TRBJ2-7; D is uncertain. The CDR3 has 13 amino acids. The V end lost 0 bases, the J end lost 4 bases, and 7 bases lay between the germline ends. Germline V gene sequence: CDR1 LNHDA, CDR2 SQIVND (reference sequence). CDR3 in DNA: TGTGCCAGTAGTATAGACCTATCGTACGAGCAGTACTTC. Translation: CASSIDLSYEQYF.

This clone occurred once. The V and J genes are TRBV5-1 and TRBJ2-4; 7 bases fit TRBD1. Germline loops: CDR1 SGHRS, CDR2 YFSETQ. The CDR3 has 18 amino acids. V lost 6 bases to trimming and J lost 1 base; unmatched junction nucleotides: 16. The CDR3 region is CASIGTARSMRAKNIQYF. CDR3 bases: TGCGCCAGCATCGGGACAGCCCGGTCTATGAGGGCCAAAAACATTCAGTACTTC.

The rearrangement links TRBV6-5 to TRBJ2-3; TRBD2 is a possible D gene (5 bases). The V end was cut by 7 bases, the J end by 8 bases, with 13 bases between. This CDR3 has 12 residues. Germline assignment: CDR1 MNHEY and CDR2 SVGAGI. This CDR3 reads CASTSGWGTQYF. DNA of the CDR3: TGTGCCAGCACCTCGGGGTGGGGTACGCAGTATTTT.

V is TRBV27 and J is TRBJ2-1; 7 bases align to TRBD2. After removal of 6 bases from V and 2 bases from J, the junction contained 7 bases not matched to a gene. Germline CDR1 and CDR2: MNHEY and SMNVEV (reference sequence). The CDR3 is made up of 15 amino acids. CDR3 nucleotide sequence: TGTGCCAGCAGCCGTTCGGGACTAACCTACAATGAGCAGTTCTTC. Its translation: CASSRSGLTYNEQFF.

The V gene is TRBV4-1, the J gene TRBJ2-2; D might be TRBD2 (5 bases). Trimming left V 6 bases short and J 3 bases short, with 8 bases between. CDR3 length: 13 residues. CDR1 is MGHRA and CDR2 is YSYEKL in the germline V gene. The CDR3 spells CASSWTHTGELFF. The CDR3 bases are TGCGCCAGCAGTTGGACTCACACCGGGGAGCTGTTTTTT.

The genes are TRBV28 and TRBJ2-1; the D gene is possibly TRBD2 (6 bases). Germline CDR1 reads MDHEN; CDR2 reads SYDVKM. V lost 6 bases and J lost 7, with 13 bases in between. This CDR3 region has 13 residues. Here the CDR3 DNA reads TGTGCCAGCAGACTCGGGACTCCTAATGAGCAGTTCTTC. It yields the protein CASRLGTPNEQFF.

This clone appeared a single time. This chain uses TRBV7-8 with TRBJ1-5, with unresolved D. The CDR3 covers 14 residues. The germline CDR1 and CDR2 sequences are SGHVS and FQNEAQ. Trimming cost V 6 bases and J 1 base, with 10 bases left between them. CDR3 DNA: TGTGCCAGCAGGAAAGAGAGCAGCAATCAGCCCCAGCATTTT. It yields the protein CASRKESSNQPQHF. The full variable domain, with the rest looked up from reference TRBV7-8 and TRBJ1-5, is GAGVSQSPRYKVAKRGQDVALRCDPISGHVSLFWYQQALGQGPEFLTYFQNEAQLDKSGLPSDRFFAERPEGSVSTLKIQRTQQEDSAVYLCASRKESSNQPQHFGDGTRLSIL.

This clone was seen only once. The chain joins TRBV7-8 to TRBJ1-5; 9 nucleotides line up with TRBD1. The CDR3 consists of 15 residues. Per germline, CDR1 SGHVS and CDR2 FQNEAQ. V trimming: 5 bases; J trimming: 3 bases; junction bases outside the gene matches: 5. The DNA of the CDR3 is TGTGCCAGCAGCCAGGGACAGGGCCTCAATCAGCCCCAGCATTTT. The encoded protein is CASSQGQGLNQPQHF.

The chain employs TRBV6-5 and TRBJ1-5, with TRBD1 as a possible D gene (6 bases). Germline loops: CDR1 MNHEY, CDR2 SVGAGI. The CDR3 is 14 residues long. The ends were cut back, 4 bases at V and 5 bases at J, with 12 bases in the middle. The CDR3 region has the DNA TGTGCCAGCAGTTCCGGGACATCTCATCAGCCCCAGCATTTT. The encoded protein is CASSSGTSHQPQHF.

The chain couples TRBV28 to TRBJ2-7; 9 nucleotides agree with TRBD1. V shed 10 bases, J shed 6 bases, and the junction held 10 bases outside the gene matches. CDR1 is MDHEN and CDR2 is SYDVKM in the germline V gene. The CDR3 covers 13 residues. The CDR3 nucleotides are TGTGCCACCTCACGGGACAGGGTTGGCGAGCAGTACTTC. Translating gives CATSRDRVGEQYF.

V and J are TRBV5-1 and TRBJ2-3, with 7 bases aligning to TRBD1. The germline CDR1 and CDR2 sequences are SGHRS and YFSETQ. Germline trimming cut 4 bases from V and 5 bases from J; bases unmatched to any gene: 10. CDR3 length: 15 amino acids. The CDR3 protein is CASSIGQAKEDTQYF. The CDR3 nucleotides read TGCGCCAGCAGCATTGGACAGGCCAAAGAAGATACGCAGTATTTT.

The rearrangement joins TRBV29-1 to TRBJ2-5; 8 nucleotides agree with TRBD2. The CDR3 has 15 amino acids. The V gene's germline CDR1 is SQVTM and CDR2 ANQGSEA. Losses at the gene ends were 6 bases for V and 3 bases for J; bases not matched to a gene: 12. Here the CDR3 reads CSVGPLREAEETQYF. CDR3 coding DNA: TGCAGCGTGGGGCCCTTGCGGGAGGCAGAAGAGACCCAGTACTTC. Full variable domain (rest looked up from reference TRBV29-1 and TRBJ2-5): SAVISQKPSRDICQRGTSLTIQCQVDSQVTMMFWYRQQPGQSLTLIATANQGSEATYESGFVIDKFPISRPNLTFSTLTVSNMSPEDSSIYLCSVGPLREAEETQYFGPGTRLLVL.